Listed below are T cell receptor beta chains from one sample, sequenced in a study of CD8 T cells in Susac syndrome. TCRdb recomputed calls from the immunoSEQ multiplex PCR reads with MiXCR, one row per CDR3 protein. The sample consists of around 150,000 distinct CDR3 sequences, approximately 95% of them appearing once. The sequenced sample consisted of CD4+ T cells from PBMCs. These receptors were collected from a human donor with multiple sclerosis. CDR3s include the opening cysteine and the closing phenylalanine or tryptophan. Fields, in order: clone size, J gene, V gene, CDR3 protein. Only part of the rows carry a size: once, few, many, or a class if the clone is expanded.

.,TRBJ2-3,TRBV29-1,CSKGQSTDTQYF
once,TRBJ2-7,TRBV10-3,CAISQSGRANEQYF
.,TRBJ2-7,TRBV18,CASSPPHLAARYEQYF
.,TRBJ1-5,TRBV20-1,CSAIGDTSNQPQHF
few,TRBJ2-5,TRBV18,CASSPEETQYF
.,TRBJ1-1,TRBV19,CASSIQGMTEAFF
.,TRBJ2-7,TRBV28,CASRATSGRTYEQYF
.,TRBJ2-7,TRBV7-2,CASSFRTAATYEQYF
.,TRBJ2-1,TRBV24-1,CATSDAGLAGGDEQFF
.,TRBJ1-2,TRBV7-2,CASSPRTGDGGYTF
.,TRBJ2-2,TRBV9,CASSATVTGELFF
.,TRBJ2-7,TRBV6-5,CASRPLQGPYEQYF
.,TRBJ2-7,TRBV2,CASSESMGGRSYEQYF
once,TRBJ2-5,TRBV6-1,CASSEWVGYQETQYF
.,TRBJ1-1,TRBV29-1,CSHDRAGGTEAFF
.,TRBJ2-3,TRBV6-1,CASSEPGFGDTQYF
.,TRBJ1-1,TRBV23-1,CASSQPHRGRRDTEAFF
.,TRBJ2-1,TRBV15,CATSRGTSLNEQFF
.,TRBJ1-4,TRBV12-3/TRBV12-4,CASRNWASEREKLFF
.,TRBJ2-3,TRBV4-1,CASSLRLAASTDTQYF